The 28 T cell receptor beta chains listed next were all sequenced from one sample in a study of radiation and T cells in renal cell carcinoma. Produced via immunoSEQ multiplex PCR; TCRdb's table is partial and in-frame only. The sample shows roughly 120,000 clones, about 81% of them seen only once. Time point given: blood 2 weeks post-SBRT. Treatment noted: 15 Gy SBRT to primary tumor, nephrectomy 4 weeks later. The input for sequencing was blood, taken from a patient whose treatment included radiotherapy and nephrectomy. Source of these receptors: an older woman with renal cell carcinoma.

With respect to this clone: Sequence at one end of the junction differs from germline and may be a read error. V usage is TRBV7-7 and J usage is TRBJ2-5; TRBD1 matches 7 bases. In germline, CDR1 is SSHAT, CDR2 FNYEAQ (reference sequence). The CDR3 runs 14 residues. The CDR3 spells CASSLTGRQETQYF. DNA of the CDR3: TGTGCTAGCAGCCTGACAGGGCGTCAAGAGACCCAGTACTTC.

This sequence joins TRBV4-3 and TRBJ1-2; the D gene is possibly TRBD1 (5 bases). Germline CDR1 LGHNA, CDR2 YSLEER. There are 16 residues in the CDR3. The ends were cut back, 0 bases at V and 0 bases at J, with 11 bases in the middle. The CDR3 DNA is TGCGCCAGCAGCCAAGAAGGGACGGGGTCTAACTATGGCTACACCTTC. This translates into CASSQEGTGSNYGYTF.

This chain uses TRBV28 with TRBJ1-4, with 8 bases lining up with TRBD1. This CDR3 spans 16 amino acids. V shed 5 bases and J 5 bases; nucleotides not matched to a gene: 10. Per the germline V gene, CDR1 is MDHEN and CDR2 is SYDVKM. The CDR3 DNA reads TGTGCCAGCAGTAATTTAGGACAGGGCGGGAATGAAAAACTGTTTTTT. This codes for CASSNLGQGGNEKLFF.

The CDR3 DNA reads TGTGCCAGCAGCTCCGAATGGGACTTCCTCTCAAAAACCTTTCCTCTTTACAATGAGCAGTTCTTC. It translates to CASSSEWDFLSKTFPLYNEQFF. The rearrangement uses TRBV7-6 and TRBJ2-1; D possibly corresponds to TRBD2 (6 bases). The germline CDR1 and CDR2 sequences are SGHVS and FNYEAQ. This CDR3 has 22 amino acids. The V gene lost 4 bases and the J gene lost 4 bases, with 35 bases spanning the gap.

This sequence joins TRBV7-2 and TRBJ1-5; D call uncertain. V was cut by 1 base and J by 0 bases, with 7 bases left in between. Germline V CDR1 and CDR2: SGHTA, FQGNSA. CDR3 length: 15 amino acids. CDR3 loop: CASSLDMDSNQPQHF. The DNA of the CDR3 is TGTGCCAGCAGCTTAGACATGGATAGCAATCAGCCCCAGCATTTT.

This clone turned up a few times. The chain links TRBV29-1 to TRBJ1-1; D remains ambiguous. The CDR3 consists of 15 residues. Trimming cost V 4 bases and J 0 bases, with 15 bases left between them. Germline CDR1 is SQVTM and CDR2 is ANQGSEA. The CDR3 bases are TGCAGCGTTGGTAAGGGTTCGGGGTTGAACACTGAAGCTTTCTTT. This encodes CSVGKGSGLNTEAFF.

The chain joins TRBV28 to TRBJ1-2, with TRBD1 identical over 8 bases. The CDR3 has 12 amino acids. Germline V gene lookup returns CDR1 MDHEN and CDR2 SYDVKM. V dropped 5 bases and J dropped 12; count of bases not matched to a gene: 8. CDR3 nucleotides: TGTGCCAGCAGTATAAGACAGGGGAGTCACACCTTC. It codes for CASSIRQGSHTF.

This chain joins TRBV7-2 and TRBJ2-2; either TRBD1 or TRBD2 may fit D (5 bases each). Germline CDR1 reads SGHTA; CDR2 reads FQGNSA. This CDR3 spans 15 amino acids. Trimming removed 5 bases at V and 7 bases at J, with 17 bases between. CDR3 in amino acids: CASSHPGPRSGELFF. CDR3 nucleotides: TGTGCCAGCAGCCACCCGGGGCCCCGTAGCGGGGAGCTGTTTTTT.

V gene TRBV4-1 combines with J gene TRBJ2-1; tentatively, D is TRBD1 (6 bases). Germline lookup yields CDR1 MGHRA and CDR2 YSYEKL. This CDR3 comprises 14 residues. V gave up 3 bases and J gave up 7 bases, with 13 bases separating them. CDR3 sequence: CASSHPDRSNEQFF. The CDR3 DNA sequence: TGCGCCAGCAGCCACCCGGACAGATCGAATGAGCAGTTCTTC.

The chain has TRBV11-2 and TRBJ2-7; tentative D call: TRBD1 (6 bases). Germline V lookup: CDR1 SGHAT, CDR2 FQNNGV. The CDR3 is 14 residues long. V lost 0 bases and J lost 7, with 13 bases in between. The CDR3 loop is CASSLEFGQGEQYF. In DNA, the CDR3 is TGTGCCAGCAGCTTAGAGTTTGGGCAGGGGGAGCAGTACTTC.

This clone was counted a few times. The chain employs TRBV11-2 and TRBJ2-5; D not certain. CDR3 length equals 12 residues. V lost 7 bases and J 4 bases, leaving 10 bases between the germline ends. The germline gives CDR1 SGHAT, CDR2 FQNNGV. CDR3 DNA sequence: TGTGCCAGCACCCCTGGGGTAGAGACCCAGTACTTC. It encodes CASTPGVETQYF.

The rearrangement joins TRBV19 to TRBJ2-7; 7 positions agree with TRBD1. CDR3 length equals 13 residues. V lost 8 bases, J lost 5 bases, and 9 bases stayed unmatched. The V gene's germline CDR1 is LNHDA and CDR2 SQIVND (reference sequence). The CDR3, as DNA: TGTGCCAGTCGCCTCAGGGGGTCGGACGAGCAGTACTTC. Residues: CASRLRGSDEQYF.

This chain joins TRBV6-5 and TRBJ2-5; D is tentatively TRBD1 or TRBD2 (5 bases each). The CDR3 extends over 15 amino acids. Germline V gene sequence: CDR1 MNHEY, CDR2 SVGAGI. V lost 8 bases and J lost 4, with 20 bases in between. Here the CDR3 DNA reads TGTGCCAGCGCCTCCTGGGGGAGAGGGAGAGAGACCCAGTACTTC. Amino acid sequence: CASASWGRGRETQYF.

This chain joins TRBV6-6 and TRBJ2-7; 9 positions match TRBD2. The CDR3 length is 11 residues. V trimming: 6 bases; J trimming: 6 bases; junction bases outside the gene matches: 0. Germline V CDR1 and CDR2: MNHNY, SVGAGI (reference sequence). CDR3 DNA sequence: TGTGCCAGCAGGCGGGGGGGCGAGCAGTACTTC. Translated: CASRRGGEQYF.

In this sample, this clone turned up once. The CDR3 DNA sequence: TGTGCCAGCAGCGTAGTAGGGGGTGGCTACACCTTC. It encodes CASSVVGGGYTF. The V and J genes are TRBV9 and TRBJ1-2; tentatively, D is TRBD1 (6 bases). Between the trimmed V and J ends, which lost 0 bases and 7 bases, there was a span of 7 bases. The CDR3 sequence is 12 residues long. The germline V gene has CDR1 SGDLS and CDR2 YYNGEE.

The rearrangement joins TRBV5-4 to TRBJ2-7; D is unresolved. The CDR3 consists of 12 residues. V lost 0 bases and J lost 7, with 8 bases in between. Germline CDR1 reads SGHNT; CDR2 reads YYREEE (reference sequence). The CDR3 bases are TGTGCCAGCAGCTTGGTTTTGAGTGAGCAGTACTTC. Encoded protein: CASSLVLSEQYF.

The chain recombines TRBV7-2 with TRBJ1-6, with TRBD1 matching over 7 bases. With 5 bases clipped from V and 10 bases from J, the junction kept 11 bases outside the gene matches. The germline gives CDR1 SGHTA, CDR2 FQGNSA. The CDR3 is made up of 15 amino acids. The CDR3 loop reads CASSPTRQGNSPLHF. Here the CDR3 DNA reads TGTGCCAGCAGCCCTACTAGACAGGGAAACTCACCCCTCCACTTT.

The chain joins TRBV6-5 to TRBJ1-2; 10 nucleotides match TRBD1. V shed 6 bases, J shed 5 bases, and the junction held 12 bases outside the gene matches. The CDR3 consists of 16 residues. From germline, CDR1 is MNHEY and CDR2 SVGAGI. The CDR3: CASRYLGTGERYGYTF. Here the CDR3 DNA reads TGTGCCAGCAGATACCTCGGGACAGGGGAACGGTATGGCTACACCTTC.

The CDR3 coding sequence is TGTGCCAGCAGTTACCCGGACACTGGCTACACCTTC. It specifies CASSYPDTGYTF. The chain has TRBV6-6 and TRBJ1-2; D perhaps matches TRBD1 (5 bases). The V and J ends lost 2 bases and 7 bases respectively, with 8 bases between them. The germline V gene encodes CDR1 MNHNY and CDR2 SVGAGI (reference sequence). The CDR3 covers 12 residues.

The J gene is TRBJ2-5, the V gene TRBV15; unclear D gene. V lost 0 bases and J 5 bases, leaving 7 bases between the germline ends. CDR3 length: 13 amino acids. Per the germline V gene, CDR1 is LNHNV and CDR2 is YYDKDF (reference sequence). CDR3 coding DNA: TGTGCCACCAGCAGAGATCTCCGGGAGACCCAGTACTTC. This encodes CATSRDLRETQYF.

This rearrangement joins TRBV19 to TRBJ2-5; 8 nucleotides align to TRBD1. The germline gives CDR1 LNHDA, CDR2 SQIVND (reference sequence). CDR3 length equals 14 residues. V lost 6 bases to trimming and J lost 1 base; unmatched junction nucleotides: 4. CDR3 in amino acids: CASRQGALQETQYF. CDR3 bases: TGTGCCAGTAGGCAGGGGGCCCTCCAAGAGACCCAGTACTTC. Variable domain in full (rest from reference TRBV19 and TRBJ2-5): DGGITQSPKYLFRKEGQNVTLSCEQNLNHDAMYWYRQDPGQGLRLIYYSQIVNDFQKGDIAEGYSVSREKKESFPLTVTSAQKNPTAFYLCASRQGALQETQYFGPGTRLLVL.

This chain connects TRBV6-6 to TRBJ2-1; D unclear. This CDR3 is built from 11 residues. Germline CDR1 and CDR2: MNHNY and SVGAGI (reference sequence). The ends were cut back, 5 bases at V and 8 bases at J, with 7 bases in the middle. CDR3 DNA: TGTGCCAGCAGTCGGTTTGATGAGCAGTTCTTC. Its translation: CASSRFDEQFF.

This clone came up a few times. This chain joins TRBV5-5 and TRBJ1-5; no firm D call. This CDR3 comprises 14 residues. Germline assignment: CDR1 SGHKS and CDR2 YYEKEE (reference sequence). V lost 4 bases and J lost 7, with 15 bases in between. CDR3 nucleotide sequence: TGTGCCAGCAGCCCGAGACTGGACGGGCAGCCCCAGCATTTT. Translated, it gives CASSPRLDGQPQHF.

In its sample, this clone was seen a few times. The chain links TRBV19 to TRBJ1-4, with 7 bases lining up with TRBD1. The CDR3 runs to 14 residues. J gave up 8 bases and V 5 bases, and 8 bases lay outside the gene matches. The V gene's germline CDR1 is LNHDA and CDR2 SQIVND (reference sequence). The DNA for the CDR3 is TGTGCCAGTAGTCCCACAGGGGTACAGGAAAAACTGTTTTTT. It codes for CASSPTGVQEKLFF.

This clone appeared once. The chain uses TRBV28 and TRBJ1-2; D gene ambiguous. The CDR3 covers 18 residues. Per the germline V gene, CDR1 is MDHEN and CDR2 is SYDVKM. V lost 4 bases, J lost 5 bases, and 26 bases lay in between. CDR3 nucleotides: TGTGCCAGCAGTTCCCCCGCACCCTCAACCGGGCCGATATATGGCTACACCTTC. It translates to CASSSPAPSTGPIYGYTF.

This chain uses TRBV6-1 with TRBJ1-3; D not certain. V lost 7 bases, J lost 4 bases, and 14 bases lay in between. Germline CDR1 and CDR2: MNHNS and SASEGT. The CDR3 consists of 14 residues. CDR3: CASNIQRPGNTIYF. The CDR3 bases are TGTGCCAGCAACATACAGCGTCCGGGAAACACCATATATTTT.

The gene calls are TRBV5-6 and TRBJ2-1, with D hard to call. This CDR3 region has 12 residues. Looked up from germline, CDR1 is SGHDT and CDR2 is YYEEEE. V was shortened by 6 bases and J by 4 bases, with 8 bases between the two germline ends. Written as DNA, the CDR3 is TGTGCCAGCAACTTAGGGTACAATGAGCAGTTCTTC. It is translated as CASNLGYNEQFF.

The chain couples TRBV6-5 to TRBJ2-7; 11 positions agree with TRBD2. There are 13 residues in the CDR3. The germline CDR1 and CDR2 sequences are MNHEY and SVGAGI. V lost 10 bases to trimming and J lost 4 bases; unmatched junction nucleotides: 6. The CDR3 DNA reads TGTGCCACCCAACTAGCGGGAGCATACGAGCAGTACTTC. Amino acid sequence: CATQLAGAYEQYF.